The 12 T cell receptor beta chains presented below share a single source sample, sequenced in a study of identical twins. TCRdb re-called the 5' RACE reads with MiXCR, one entry per CDR3 protein. The sample has about 530,000 distinct CDR3 sequences; 20% to 25% are singletons. These sequences were also reported in another study, on yellow fever vaccine responses in identical twins.

The sample was CD4+ T cells sorted from blood. The receptors derive from a woman between 18 and 29 years old in good health.

In its sample, this clonotype was seen a few times. The chain joins TRBV5-1 to TRBJ2-3; possibly TRBD1 or TRBD2 for D (5 bases each). This CDR3 is built from 14 residues. From germline, CDR1 is SGHRS and CDR2 YFSETQ. The ends were cut back, 1 base at V and 4 bases at J, with 10 bases in the middle. The CDR3 DNA reads as TGCGCCAGCAGCTTGATTTTGGGGGCAGATACGCAGTATTTT. Its protein is CASSLILGADTQYF.

This clonotype has a handful of counts. The genes are TRBV10-3 and TRBJ1-5; D gene uncertain. Germline V gene sequence: CDR1 ENHRY, CDR2 SYGVKD. Between the trimmed V and J ends, which lost 7 bases and 4 bases, there was a span of 11 bases. This CDR3 spans 13 amino acids. CDR3 bases: TGTGCCATCACCCTGGATCTAAATCAGCCCCAGCATTTT. This translates into CAITLDLNQPQHF.

The chain employs TRBV28 and TRBJ2-5; TRBD1 matches 9 bases. Unmatched junction bases numbered 11, after V lost 4 bases and J lost 2 bases. Germline assignment: CDR1 MDHEN and CDR2 SYDVKM. The CDR3 loop spans 17 amino acids. The CDR3 DNA sequence: TGTGCCAGCAGTTACACCCCGGGACAGGGATGGCAAGAGACCCAGTACTTC. Protein: CASSYTPGQGWQETQYF.

This chain connects TRBV12-3 or TRBV12-4 to TRBJ2-1, with 10 bases fitting TRBD2. V was pared by 5 bases and J by 8 bases, with 12 bases of the junction left unmatched. The CDR3 covers 16 residues. CDR3: CASSLTLAGVGDEQFF. The CDR3 nucleotides are TGTGCCAGCAGTCTGACCCTAGCGGGAGTGGGGGATGAGCAGTTCTTC.

This clonotype appeared a few times. The CDR3 protein is CASSLRQIQETQYF. CDR3 DNA: TGTGCCAGCAGCCTCAGACAGATCCAAGAGACCCAGTACTTC. V and J are TRBV12-3 or TRBV12-4 and TRBJ2-5; TRBD1 is a possible D gene (5 bases). V dropped 6 bases and J dropped 1 base, with 12 bases sitting between them. The CDR3 spans 14 residues.

The gene calls are TRBV3-1 and TRBJ1-1, with unresolved D. Germline CDR1 reads LGHDT; CDR2 reads YNNKEL (reference sequence). CDR3 length: 14 residues. V gave up 0 bases and J gave up 0 bases, with 5 bases separating them. The CDR3 sequence is CASSQDILNTEAFF. CDR3 nucleotide sequence: TGTGCCAGCAGCCAAGATATACTGAACACTGAAGCTTTCTTT.

This clonotype was seen only a few times. The DNA for the CDR3 is TGCAGTGCTAGATTGGTAGCGGGAGCCGCTACGCAGTATTTT. It translates to CSARLVAGAATQYF. The chain is built from TRBV20-1 and TRBJ2-3; 9 bases map to TRBD2. CDR1 and CDR2 from the germline V gene are DFQATT and SNEGSKA (reference sequence). The CDR3 runs 14 residues. V was pared by 2 bases and J by 8 bases, with 8 bases of the junction left unmatched.

The CDR3 loop is CASSQALTGTGYNEQFF. The CDR3 DNA is TGCGCCAGCAGCCAAGCCCTGACAGGGACTGGGTACAATGAGCAGTTCTTC. This chain joins TRBV4-1 and TRBJ2-1, with a possible D match to TRBD1 (7 bases). CDR1 and CDR2 from the germline V gene are MGHRA and YSYEKL. Deletions cut 1 base from V and 4 bases from J, with 17 bases between. CDR3 size: 17 residues.

This clonotype was counted between two and nine times. This chain uses TRBV12-3 or TRBV12-4 with TRBJ1-2; unclear D gene. The CDR3 extends over 11 amino acids. Trimming stripped 6 bases from V and 2 bases from J, with 4 bases between. Written as DNA, the CDR3 is TGTGCCAGCAGGTTGAACTATGGCTACACCTTC. This gives the protein CASRLNYGYTF.

This clonotype has more than one count but fewer than ten. The chain employs TRBV25-1 and TRBJ2-7, with D unclear. The V end lost 2 bases, the J end lost 5 bases, and 10 bases lay between the germline ends. Germline-derived CDR1 and CDR2 are MGHDK and SYGVNS. This CDR3 region has 13 residues. The chain's CDR3 is CASSEHHSHEQYF. Here the CDR3 DNA reads TGTGCCAGCAGTGAACACCATAGTCACGAGCAGTACTTC.

This rearrangement joins TRBV4-1 to TRBJ2-1, with 7 bases aligning to TRBD2. Trimming took 1 base from V and 1 from J; bases not matched to a gene: 7. The CDR3 is 17 amino acids. Germline-derived CDR1 and CDR2 are MGHRA and YSYEKL. CDR3 in DNA: TGCGCCAGCAGCCAAGTCCCAGCGGGGTTATCCTACAATGAGCAGTTCTTC. It is translated as CASSQVPAGLSYNEQFF.

The V gene is TRBV5-1, the J gene TRBJ2-1; 9 positions agree with TRBD2. The germline V gene has CDR1 SGHRS and CDR2 YFSETQ. V lost 2 bases, J lost 3 bases, and 6 bases stayed unmatched. This CDR3 region has 16 residues. The CDR3 region is CASSLGPSGDYNEQFF. In DNA form, the CDR3 reads TGCGCCAGCAGCTTAGGTCCTAGCGGGGACTACAATGAGCAGTTCTTC.